The present entry profiles one T cell receptor beta chain with its context. Its antigen is currently unknown. TCRdb keeps only in-frame clones here, not all; method: immunoSEQ multiplex PCR. The table includes more than 65,000 clones, around 85% detected once. The CDR3 length is 17 residues. The V gene lost 0 bases and the J gene lost 4 bases, with 19 bases spanning the gap. Germline V gene lookup returns CDR1 SQVTM and CDR2 ANQGSEA. This sample was included in a study of OX40 agonist ivuxolimab in advanced cancers. Points from the study as a whole: CD8+ T cells showed, on average, more clonal expansion than CD4+ cells.

The sequence derives from an adult with an advanced solid tumor such as melanoma, head and neck, liver or kidney cancer. This chain joins TRBV29-1 and TRBJ2-1; possible D gene TRBD2, 5 bases. The sequenced sample was CD4+ or CD8+ T cells sorted from blood, obtained in a trial of the OX40 agonist ivuxolimab. CDR3 loop: CSVEEAMGSGWYNEQFF. The DNA for the CDR3 is TGCAGCGTTGAAGAAGCGATGGGATCGGGGTGGTACAATGAGCAGTTCTTC.